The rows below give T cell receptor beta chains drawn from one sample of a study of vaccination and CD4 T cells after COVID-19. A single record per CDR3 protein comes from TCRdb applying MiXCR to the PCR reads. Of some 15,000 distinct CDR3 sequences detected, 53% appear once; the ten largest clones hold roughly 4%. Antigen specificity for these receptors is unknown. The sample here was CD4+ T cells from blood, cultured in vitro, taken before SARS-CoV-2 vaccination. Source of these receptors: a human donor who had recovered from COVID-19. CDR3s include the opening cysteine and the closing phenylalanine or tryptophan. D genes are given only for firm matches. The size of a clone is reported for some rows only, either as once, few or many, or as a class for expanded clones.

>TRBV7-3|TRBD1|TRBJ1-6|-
TGTGCCAGCAGCCGGGGACAGAATTCACCCCTCCACTTT
CASSRGQNSPLHF
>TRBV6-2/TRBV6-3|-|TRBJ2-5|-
TGTGCCAGCAGCGGGCGGGAGACCCAGTACTTC
CASSGRETQYF
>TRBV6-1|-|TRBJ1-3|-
TGTGCCAGCAGCCGGGACGGCGGAAACACCATATATTTT
CASSRDGGNTIYF
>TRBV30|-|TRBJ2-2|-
TGTGCCTGGAGACCAAGAGGGACGAGCACCGGGGAGCTGTTTTTT
CAWRPRGTSTGELFF
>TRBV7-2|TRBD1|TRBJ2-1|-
TGTGCCAGCAGCCCGGGGACAGATTCCTACAATGAGCAGTTCTTC
CASSPGTDSYNEQFF
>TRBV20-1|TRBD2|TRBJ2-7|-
TGCAGTGCCAGGACTAGCGAAGTATCCCCCTACGAGCAGTACTTC
CSARTSEVSPYEQYF
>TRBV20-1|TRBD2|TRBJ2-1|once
TGCAGTGCTAGTCTTAGGATAGCGGGACGCAATGAGCAGTTCTTC
CSASLRIAGRNEQFF
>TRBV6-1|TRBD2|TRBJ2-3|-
TGTGCCAGCAGTGAAGGGCTAGCGGGGGGTACAGATACGCAGTATTTT
CASSEGLAGGTDTQYF
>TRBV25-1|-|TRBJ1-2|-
TGTGCCAGCAGTGAATCGGGCGACTTGGGAATCGACACCTTC
CASSESGDLGIDTF
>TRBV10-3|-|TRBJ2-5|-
TGTGCCATCAGTGAGCCGAGGGAGACCCAGTACTTC
CAISEPRETQYF